This entry features one T cell receptor (beta chain) sequence. Antigen: not known. The CDR3 loop spans 13 amino acids. The V and J ends lost 5 bases and 5 bases respectively, with 11 bases between them. Germline CDR1 reads LNHDA; CDR2 reads SQIVND (reference sequence). The PCR made use of 60 Vbeta and 13 Jbeta primers. Assay used: immunoSEQ multiplex PCR; TCRdb lists only in-frame clones, some missing. The table has about 120,000 clones, 79% seen once. This specimen comes from a study of cytomegalovirus exposure and HLA in healthy donors. Findings and caveats of the study: HLA alleles showed associations with 16,951 TCR beta sequences in a later analysis, at a 0.05 false discovery rate.

V usage is TRBV19 and J usage is TRBJ2-3; tentative D call: TRBD2 (5 bases). The sequenced material came from PBMCs. The clonotype comes from a man aged 30 to 39 in good health and CMV-seropositive. The CDR3 DNA is TGTGCCAGTAGTTCCGAGGGCGGAGATACGCAGTATTTT. It codes for CASSSEGGDTQYF. Combining the CDR3 with reference TRBV19 and TRBJ2-3 gives the whole variable domain DGGITQSPKYLFRKEGQNVTLSCEQNLNHDAMYWYRQDPGQGLRLIYYSQIVNDFQKGDIAEGYSVSREKKESFPLTVTSAQKNPTAFYLCASSSEGGDTQYFGPGTRLTVL.